This T cell receptor (beta chain) was found in a study of T cell responses to AZD1222 COVID-19 vaccine. General study findings and limits: The span of vaccine-associated CD4 TCRs extended across spike, with dominance at 160-218 and 743-854. Clonal diversity was possibly underestimated; the donors were predominantly white British and more often female. Recipients of two AZD1222 doses showed rising Spike-specific TCR breadth and depth. Among AZD1222 vaccinees, only six or seven were seropositive at baseline.

Assay: immunoSEQ multiplex PCR; the TCRdb copy retains only in-frame clones and omits some. Counted here are about 130,000 clones, approximately 88% occurring once; the ten biggest clones make up approximately 1.5%. Per germline, CDR1 LNHDA and CDR2 SQIVND (reference sequence). The CDR3 loop spans 15 amino acids. The germline V and J ends were trimmed by 5 bases and 7 bases, with 17 bases remaining between them. Only one count was recorded for this clone. The antigen is unknown. This sequence joins TRBV19 and TRBJ2-2; a possible D gene is TRBD1 (6 bases). The sequence was collected from an adult in good health. The sample in question was peripheral blood, obtained on day 0 of AZD1222 vaccination. This CDR3 is CASSLGTLMGGELFF. In DNA, the CDR3 is TGTGCCAGTAGTCTCGGGACACTAATGGGCGGGGAGCTGTTTTTT.